This T cell receptor (beta chain) was identified during a study of shared clonotypes between healthy human individuals. Overall study results and limits: The sharing of roughly 5% of naive CD4 clonotypes was seen across a handful of donors. Relative to memory subsets, naive subsets generally showed larger estimated richness.

This CDR3 spans 15 amino acids. Per the germline V gene, CDR1 is WSHSY and CDR2 is SAAADI. Trimming removed 7 bases from V and 1 base from J, with 14 bases in between. As regards this clone: The antigen remains undetermined.

TCRdb keeps only in-frame clones here, not all; method: immunoSEQ multiplex PCR. The sample contains 2 million to 2.5 million clones, approximately 93% of which appear only once. Sequences were obtained from naive CD4+ T cells from PBMCs. The subset here: CD45RA+ positively selected. The chain carries TRBV10-2 and TRBJ1-5; D may be TRBD1 (5 bases). The clonotype was recovered from a man younger than 30 in good health. Some clones in this sample may be carry-over from other donors' samples. Here the CDR3 DNA reads TGCGCCAGCAAGAGGGGAGGGCAAAGCAATCAGCCCCAGCATTTT. Its translation: CASKRGGQSNQPQHF.